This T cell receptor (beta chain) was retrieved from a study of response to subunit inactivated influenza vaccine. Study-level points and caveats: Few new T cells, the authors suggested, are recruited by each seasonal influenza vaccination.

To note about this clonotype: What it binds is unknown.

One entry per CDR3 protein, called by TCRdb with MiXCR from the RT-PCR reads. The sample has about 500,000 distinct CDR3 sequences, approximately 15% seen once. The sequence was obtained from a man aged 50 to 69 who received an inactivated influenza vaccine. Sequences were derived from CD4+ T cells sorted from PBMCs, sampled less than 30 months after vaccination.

The DNA for the CDR3 is TGTGCCAGCAGCCAGGAGCGACAGGGACAATCCTACGAGCAGTACTTC. Its protein product is CASSQERQGQSYEQYF. The gene calls are TRBV4-2 and TRBJ2-7, with TRBD1 matching 7 bases. The CDR3 has 16 amino acids. Germline loops: CDR1 LGHNA, CDR2 YNFKEQ. J was trimmed by 1 base and V by 3 bases; bases with no gene match: 9.